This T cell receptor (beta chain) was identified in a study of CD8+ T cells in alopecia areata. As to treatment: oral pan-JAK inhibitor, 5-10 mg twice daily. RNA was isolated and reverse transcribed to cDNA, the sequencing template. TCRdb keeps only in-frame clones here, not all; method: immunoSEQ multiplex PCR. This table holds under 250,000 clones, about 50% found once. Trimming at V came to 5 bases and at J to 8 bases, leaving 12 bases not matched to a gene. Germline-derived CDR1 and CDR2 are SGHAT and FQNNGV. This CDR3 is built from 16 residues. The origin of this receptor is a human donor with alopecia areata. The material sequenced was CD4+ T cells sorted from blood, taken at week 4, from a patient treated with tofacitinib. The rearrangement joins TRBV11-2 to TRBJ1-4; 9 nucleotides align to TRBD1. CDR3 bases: TGTGCCAGCAGCAGCTTCCCGGGACAGGGAACGGAAAAACTGTTTTTT. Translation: CASSSFPGQGTEKLFF.